Listed below are T cell receptor beta chains from one sample, sequenced in a study of blood T cells in healthy people across ages. TCRdb recomputed calls from the 5' RACE reads with MiXCR, one row per CDR3 protein. The sample has about 680,000 distinct CDR3 sequences; 49% are singletons. The sequenced sample was blood. These TCRs come from a woman aged 55-75 years in good health. Each CDR3 is given with its conserved first and last residue. A D gene is named only where the DNA matches it firmly. Some rows mark clone size as missing; the rest say once, few, many or name a class of expanded clone.

j_call d_call v_call clone_size cdr3_aa cdr3_nt
TRBJ2-4 - TRBV7-9 - CASSLDGSGVAKNIQYF TGTGCCAGCAGCTTAGATGGGAGTGGAGTAGCCAAAAACATTCAGTACTTC
TRBJ2-7 - TRBV4-3 few CASSFRTGTQDLYEQYF TGCGCCAGCAGCTTTAGAACCGGGACTCAGGATCTCTACGAGCAGTACTTC
TRBJ1-5 - TRBV12-3/TRBV12-4 - CASSFAHQPQHF TGTGCCAGCAGTTTTGCTCATCAGCCCCAGCATTTT
TRBJ2-3 TRBD2 TRBV9 few CASSVASGRGDTQYF TGTGCCAGCAGCGTTGCTAGCGGGAGAGGGGATACGCAGTATTTT
TRBJ1-6 - TRBV19 - CASSTTGESSPLHF TGTGCCAGTAGTACGACTGGGGAATCTTCACCCCTCCACTTT
TRBJ2-1 TRBD2 TRBV10-3 few CAISPGLAGGPANEQFF TGTGCCATCAGCCCGGGACTAGCGGGAGGGCCGGCCAATGAGCAGTTCTTC
TRBJ2-7 - TRBV20-1 - CSAKTGPSYEEYF TGCAGTGCCAAGACAGGTCCCTCCTACGAGGAGTACTTC
TRBJ2-7 - TRBV11-3 few CASSPGHTYEQYF TGTGCCAGCAGCCCGGGACACACCTACGAGCAGTACTTC
TRBJ2-7 TRBD2 TRBV11-3 - CASSFGLAGDEQYF TGTGCCAGCAGCTTCGGCCTAGCGGGAGACGAGCAGTACTTC
TRBJ2-1 TRBD1 TRBV28 - CASSLTGESEQFF TGTGCCAGCAGCCTCACAGGGGAGAGTGAGCAGTTCTTC
TRBJ2-1 - TRBV24-1 - CATSGGTWNEQFF TGTGCCACGAGTGGGGGAACCTGGAATGAGCAGTTCTTC
TRBJ2-1 - TRBV5-1 - CASVPDRIYNEQFF TGCGCCAGCGTCCCTGACAGGATCTACAATGAGCAGTTCTTC
TRBJ2-1 - TRBV6-6 - CASSYRGRNEQFF TGTGCCAGCAGTTATCGAGGAAGGAATGAGCAGTTCTTC
TRBJ2-7 - TRBV27 - CASSLSTPNSYEQYF TGTGCCAGCAGTTTATCGACTCCTAATTCCTACGAGCAGTACTTC
TRBJ2-7 - TRBV5-1 - CASSGGGDRSYEQYF TGCGCCAGCAGCGGAGGGGGGGACAGGTCCTACGAGCAGTACTTC
TRBJ2-1 TRBD2 TRBV28 - CASLKAGSYNEQFF TGTGCCAGCTTAAAAGCGGGGAGCTACAATGAGCAGTTCTTC
TRBJ2-5 - TRBV5-1 - CVSSAMGGETQYF TGCGTCAGCAGCGCCATGGGGGGAGAGACCCAGTACTTC
TRBJ2-5 - TRBV15 many CATSKGGDQETQYF TGTGCCACCAGCAAAGGGGGGGATCAAGAGACCCAGTACTTC
TRBJ2-1 - TRBV21-1 - CASSKAFLRDSSYNEQFF TGTGCCAGCAGCAAAGCCTTCCTACGGGACAGCTCCTACAATGAGCAGTTCTTC
TRBJ2-3 - TRBV7-2 few CASSLSPSTDTQYF TGTGCCAGCAGCCTATCTCCTAGCACAGATACGCAGTATTTT
TRBJ2-7 - TRBV30 - CAWSLTHYEQYF TGTGCCTGGAGTCTCACTCACTACGAGCAGTACTTC
TRBJ1-2 - TRBV29-1 - CSGGGSNYGYTF TGCAGCGGGGGGGGCAGTAACTATGGCTACACCTTC
TRBJ2-1 - TRBV29-1 - CSVEAPGGGGTGSEQFF TGCAGCGTTGAAGCCCCGGGAGGGGGCGGGACTGGGAGTGAGCAGTTCTTC
TRBJ2-5 TRBD1 TRBV11-2 - CASSSTGKGQETQYF TGTGCCAGCAGCTCGACAGGGAAGGGGCAAGAGACCCAGTACTTC
TRBJ2-3 - TRBV7-2 - CASSPPPGRSTDTQYF TGTGCCAGCAGCCCGCCTCCAGGTAGAAGCACAGATACGCAGTATTTT
TRBJ1-6 - TRBV9 - CASSSGQYNSPLHF TGTGCCAGCAGCTCCGGACAATATAATTCACCCCTCCACTTT
TRBJ2-5 TRBD2 TRBV24-1 once CATSDLTPGARGESYNEQYF TGTGCCACCAGTGATTTGACCCCAGGAGCGCGGGGGGAGTCCTACAATGAGCAGTACTTC
TRBJ2-3 TRBD2 TRBV10-3 few CAAARGGSSDTQYF TGTGCCGCCGCCCGGGGCGGGAGCTCAGATACGCAGTATTTT
TRBJ2-7 TRBD2 TRBV3-1 few CASRSGLDAYEQYF TGTGCCAGCAGATCGGGACTAGACGCCTACGAGCAGTACTTC
TRBJ1-1 - TRBV7-2 - CASSFSPGNTEAFF TGTGCCAGCAGCTTCAGTCCAGGGAACACTGAAGCTTTCTTT
TRBJ1-1 TRBD1 TRBV7-2 - CASSAHRGGAEAFF TGTGCCAGCAGCGCTCACAGGGGAGGGGCTGAAGCTTTCTTT
TRBJ2-4 - TRBV9 few CASSGLAKNIQYF TGTGCCAGCAGCGGACTAGCCAAAAACATTCAGTACTTC
TRBJ2-1 TRBD2 TRBV30 - CAWSVRAGGWNEQFF TGTGCCTGGAGTGTACGGGCGGGAGGTTGGAATGAGCAGTTCTTC
TRBJ2-7 - TRBV6-2/TRBV6-3 few CASQPHAGAGNTYEQYF TGTGCCAGCCAACCTCACGCGGGGGCGGGTAATACCTACGAGCAGTACTTC
TRBJ1-2 - TRBV6-1 - CASSILLTAGLIIGYTF TGTGCCAGCAGTATTCTACTTACGGCAGGTCTGATTATTGGCTACACCTTC
TRBJ2-3 TRBD2 TRBV12-3/TRBV12-4 - CANSLTSGISDTQYF TGTGCCAACAGTCTGACTAGCGGGATCTCAGATACGCAGTATTTT
TRBJ2-2 - TRBV3-1 - CASRPTGANTGELFF TGTGCCAGCAGACCGACAGGCGCGAACACCGGGGAGCTGTTTTTT
TRBJ2-3 TRBD1 TRBV29-1 - CSVEQGDSTDTQYF TGCAGCGTGGAACAGGGGGATAGCACAGATACGCAGTATTTT
TRBJ2-3 TRBD2 TRBV2 - CASSFLAGIPDTQYF TGTGCCAGCAGCTTCCTAGCGGGAATCCCAGATACGCAGTATTTT
TRBJ2-2 TRBD2 TRBV6-2/TRBV6-3 - CAGKGLTTGELFF TGTGCCGGAAAGGGACTAACCACCGGGGAGCTGTTTTTT
TRBJ2-1 - TRBV4-3 - CASSQDPLSGEQFF TGCGCCAGCAGCCAAGATCCCCTAAGCGGAGAGCAGTTCTTC
TRBJ1-4 - TRBV9 - CASSPPGGKNEKLFF TGTGCCAGCAGCCCCCCCGGCGGGAAGAACGAAAAACTGTTTTTT
TRBJ2-1 - TRBV11-2 - CASSPRGSLNNEQFF TGTGCCAGCAGCCCGAGGGGTTCTCTCAACAATGAGCAGTTCTTC
TRBJ2-5 - TRBV25-1 - CASSEYRRGQETQYF TGTGCCAGCAGTGAATACAGGAGGGGCCAAGAGACCCAGTACTTC
TRBJ2-3 TRBD1 TRBV12-3/TRBV12-4 few CASSPGQGLHTQYF TGTGCCAGCAGTCCGGGACAGGGTTTACATACGCAGTATTTT
TRBJ2-7 TRBD2 TRBV7-2 - CASSGTSGSFYEQYF TGTGCCAGCAGCGGGACTAGCGGGAGCTTCTACGAGCAGTACTTC
TRBJ2-1 TRBD2 TRBV4-1 - CASSQVLPSGTSGSHEQFF TGCGCCAGCAGCCAAGTATTGCCGTCAGGGACTAGCGGGAGTCATGAGCAGTTCTTC
TRBJ1-1 - TRBV20-1 many CSARVPLNTEAFF TGCAGTGCTAGAGTCCCCCTGAACACTGAAGCTTTCTTT
TRBJ2-1 TRBD2 TRBV24-1 - CATSDGGGGYNEQFF TGTGCCACCAGTGACGGTGGCGGGGGCTACAATGAGCAGTTCTTC
TRBJ2-7 - TRBV7-2 few CASSLAPWYEQYF TGTGCCAGCAGCTTAGCGCCTTGGTACGAGCAGTACTTC
TRBJ2-1 TRBD2 TRBV27 - CASSSPSGRGDNEQFF TGTGCCAGCAGTTCCCCTAGCGGGAGGGGGGACAATGAGCAGTTCTTC
TRBJ2-3 TRBD1 TRBV7-6 - CASGLGAQGAGDTQYF TGTGCCAGCGGCTTAGGTGCTCAGGGGGCGGGTGATACGCAGTATTTT
TRBJ2-5 TRBD1 TRBV5-1 - CASSMGGTGEYTQYF TGCGCCAGCAGCATGGGAGGGACAGGGGAATATACCCAGTACTTC